This T cell receptor beta chain was profiled in a study of blood T cell repertoires in COVID-19. Background on the study: Whether acute or convalescent, the COVID-19 samples came from the United States, Italy and Spain. The analysed material was cDNA or gDNA that came from T cells, B-cell-depleted T cells, or PBMCs.

Source study methods: Reference gene primer amplification gave estimated nucleated cell counts. The data were produced by immunoSEQ multiplex PCR, yet TCRdb's version contains in-frame clones alone and is incomplete. The V and J calls and clone size were taken over from that table, and D and trimming were inferred from the DNA. Here the sample spans about 80,000 clones, 60% to 85% being singletons. With 2 bases clipped from V and 2 bases from J, the junction kept 2 bases outside the gene matches. The germline gives CDR1 SGDLS, CDR2 YYNGEE. This CDR3 is built from 16 residues. Comment on this clone: Different DNA sequences within this sample yield the same CDR3.

The chain uses TRBV9 and TRBJ2-3; 13 bases match TRBD2. Sample: peripheral blood. The clonotype originates from a human donor in a cohort sampled during active COVID-19. The CDR3 nucleotides are TGTGCCAGCAGCGTGGGGACTAGCGGGGTCACAGATACGCAGTATTTT. Translating it yields CASSVGTSGVTDTQYF.